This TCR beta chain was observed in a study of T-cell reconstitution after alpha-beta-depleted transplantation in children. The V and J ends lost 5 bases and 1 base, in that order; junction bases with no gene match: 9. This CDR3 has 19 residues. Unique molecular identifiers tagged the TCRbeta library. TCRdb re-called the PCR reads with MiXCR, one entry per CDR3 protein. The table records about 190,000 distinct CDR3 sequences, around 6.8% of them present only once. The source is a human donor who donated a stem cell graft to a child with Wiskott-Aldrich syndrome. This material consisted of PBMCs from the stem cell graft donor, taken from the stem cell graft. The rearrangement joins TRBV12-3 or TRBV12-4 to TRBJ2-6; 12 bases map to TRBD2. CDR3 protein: CASSALKTSGGSGANVLTF. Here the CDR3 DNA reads TGTGCCAGCAGTGCGTTAAAGACTAGCGGGGGATCTGGGGCCAACGTCCTGACTTTC.